These T cell receptor beta chains were read from a single sample in a study of T-cell memory formation after mild COVID-19. TCRdb reprocessed the 5' RACE reads via MiXCR and lists one record per CDR3 protein. This table holds approximately 350,000 distinct CDR3 sequences, around 28% found once. Material for sequencing was PBMCs or a T cell subset sorted from them (not recorded which). These receptors all stem from an adult woman who had mild COVID-19 (a few samples of this study predate the infection). Cell type and time point are not known. CDR3s include the opening cysteine and the closing phenylalanine or tryptophan. Fields, in order: V gene, J gene, D gene, clone size, CDR3 protein, CDR3 DNA. A D gene is named only where the DNA matches it firmly. Rows may omit the clone size; those that give it use once, few, many or a size class.

TRBV6-1,TRBJ1-1,TRBD1,NA,CASRGQGGDTEAFF,TGTGCCAGCAGAGGACAGGGTGGGGACACTGAAGCTTTCTTT
TRBV15,TRBJ2-1,NA,NA,CATSRQGLWYNEQFF,TGTGCCACCAGCAGACAGGGCCTGTGGTACAATGAGCAGTTCTTC
TRBV19,TRBJ2-7,NA,once,CAHALGGHEQYF,TGTGCCCACGCTTTGGGGGGCCACGAGCAGTACTTC
TRBV12-3/TRBV12-4,TRBJ2-1,TRBD1,NA,CASSGGQGVSYNEQFF,TGTGCCAGCAGTGGGGGACAGGGGGTCTCCTACAATGAGCAGTTCTTC
TRBV6-2/TRBV6-3,TRBJ1-3,TRBD1,NA,CASSRPTGGTFGNTIYF,TGTGCCAGCAGTCGCCCGACAGGGGGAACTTTTGGAAACACCATATATTTT
TRBV13,TRBJ2-2,TRBD2,NA,CASSPSGIATGELFF,TGTGCCAGCAGCCCTAGCGGGATAGCCACCGGGGAGCTGTTTTTT
TRBV15,TRBJ2-1,NA,NA,CATSRADNEQFF,TGTGCCACCAGCAGAGCCGATAATGAGCAGTTCTTC
TRBV7-8,TRBJ2-1,NA,many,CASSLDGSRYNEQFF,TGTGCCAGCAGCTTAGACGGGAGTCGCTACAATGAGCAGTTCTTC
TRBV12-3/TRBV12-4,TRBJ2-1,NA,few,CASSPRGGTAYNEQFF,TGTGCCAGCAGTCCCCGCGGCGGAACTGCCTACAATGAGCAGTTCTTC
TRBV5-1,TRBJ2-3,TRBD1,NA,CASSSQGLTDTQYF,TGCGCCAGCAGCTCACAGGGGCTCACAGATACGCAGTATTTT
TRBV7-2,TRBJ2-1,NA,NA,CASSLHADEQFF,TGTGCCAGCAGCCTACACGCGGATGAGCAGTTCTTC